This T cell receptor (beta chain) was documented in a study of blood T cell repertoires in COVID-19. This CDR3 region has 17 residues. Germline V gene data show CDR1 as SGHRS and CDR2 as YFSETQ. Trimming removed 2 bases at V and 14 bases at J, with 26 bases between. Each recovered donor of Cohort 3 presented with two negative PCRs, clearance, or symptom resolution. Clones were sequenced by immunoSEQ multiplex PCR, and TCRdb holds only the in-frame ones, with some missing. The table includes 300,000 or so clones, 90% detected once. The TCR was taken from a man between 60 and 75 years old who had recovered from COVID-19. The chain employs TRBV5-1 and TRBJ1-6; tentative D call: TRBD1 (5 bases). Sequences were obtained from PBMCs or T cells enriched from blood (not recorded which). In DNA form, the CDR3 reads TGCGCCAGCAGCTTTGATGGGGCGGACGGTGGTTTTCTAACCCTCCACTTT. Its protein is CASSFDGADGGFLTLHF.